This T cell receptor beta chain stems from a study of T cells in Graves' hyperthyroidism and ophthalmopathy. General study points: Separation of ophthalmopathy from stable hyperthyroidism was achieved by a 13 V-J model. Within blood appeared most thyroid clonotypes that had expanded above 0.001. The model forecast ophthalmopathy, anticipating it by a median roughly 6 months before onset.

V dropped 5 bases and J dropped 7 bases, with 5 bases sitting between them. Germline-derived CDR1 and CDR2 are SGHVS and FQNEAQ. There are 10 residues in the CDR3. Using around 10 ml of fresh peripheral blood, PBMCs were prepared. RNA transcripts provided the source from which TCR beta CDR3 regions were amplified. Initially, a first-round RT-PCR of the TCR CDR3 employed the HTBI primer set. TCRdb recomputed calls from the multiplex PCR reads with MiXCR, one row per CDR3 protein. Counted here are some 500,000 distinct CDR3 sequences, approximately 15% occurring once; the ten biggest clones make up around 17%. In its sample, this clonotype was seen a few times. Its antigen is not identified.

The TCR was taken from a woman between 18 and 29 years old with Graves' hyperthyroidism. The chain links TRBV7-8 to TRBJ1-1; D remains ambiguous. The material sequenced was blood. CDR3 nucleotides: TGTGCCAGCAGCCGAGGTGAAGCTTTCTTT. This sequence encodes CASSRGEAFF.